The 30 T cell receptor beta chains listed next were all sequenced from one sample in a study of radiotherapy plus CTLA-4 blockade in lung cancer. Sequencing used immunoSEQ multiplex PCR; TCRdb keeps in-frame clones, though not all of them. Here the sample spans 50,000 or so clones, 70% to 85% being singletons. The source was peripheral blood, collected from a patient treated with radiotherapy plus ipilimumab. Source of these receptors: a human donor with non-small cell lung cancer who had a partial response to radiotherapy plus ipilimumab.

V is TRBV7-6 and J is TRBJ2-2, with TRBD2 matching over 11 bases. After removal of 5 bases from V and 6 bases from J, the junction contained 11 bases not matched to a gene. The CDR3 has 17 amino acids. Looked up from germline, CDR1 is SGHVS and CDR2 is FNYEAQ. The DNA of the CDR3 is TGTGCCAGCAGCCGTCTCTTAGCGGGGGGGCCGGCCGGGGAGCTGTTTTTT. Protein sequence: CASSRLLAGGPAGELFF.

This chain links TRBV6-1 with TRBJ2-3, with TRBD1 matching 8 bases. Trimming removed 4 bases from V and 2 bases from J; junction bases left unmatched: 5. The germline V gene encodes CDR1 MNHNS and CDR2 SASEGT. The CDR3 extends over 15 amino acids. The CDR3 region has the DNA TGTGCCAGCAGTGGAGGGACAGGCTACACAGATACGCAGTATTTT. This translates into CASSGGTGYTDTQYF.

This rearrangement joins TRBV27 to TRBJ2-7, with D hard to call. The CDR3 sequence is 11 residues long. The germline V gene encodes CDR1 MNHEY and CDR2 SMNVEV (reference sequence). Trimming stripped 3 bases from V and 3 bases from J, with 3 bases between. The CDR3 sequence is CASSFGYEQYF. As DNA, the CDR3 is TGTGCCAGCAGTTTCGGCTACGAGCAGTACTTC.

The V and J genes are TRBV5-1 and TRBJ1-3, with D possibly being TRBD1 (5 bases). CDR3 length: 12 amino acids. Germline V gene data show CDR1 as SGHRS and CDR2 as YFSETQ. V was pared by 4 bases and J by 12 bases, with 14 bases between. CDR3 in DNA: TGCGCCAGCAGCCCGGGGACTTCGGACATATATTTT. It specifies CASSPGTSDIYF.

The chain recombines TRBV7-2 with TRBJ1-3, with no clear D. Germline CDR1 and CDR2: SGHTA and FQGNSA. The CDR3 is made up of 17 amino acids. Trimming took 2 bases from V and 1 from J, leaving 15 bases between them. The CDR3 sequence is CASSLILSGSSGNTIYF. The DNA of the CDR3 is TGTGCCAGCAGCTTAATATTGTCAGGTTCGTCTGGAAACACCATATATTTT.

The J gene is TRBJ2-1, the V gene TRBV9, with 8 positions matching TRBD2. The CDR3 contains 14 residues. Germline V gene data show CDR1 as SGDLS and CDR2 as YYNGEE. With 2 bases clipped from V and 4 bases from J, the junction kept 2 bases outside the gene matches. CDR3 region: CASSVPGGYNEQFF. The CDR3 nucleotides read TGTGCCAGCAGCGTTCCGGGGGGGTACAATGAGCAGTTCTTC.

The V gene is TRBV6-5, the J gene TRBJ1-2; a weak D match, TRBD1 (6 bases). CDR1 is MNHEY, CDR2 SVGAGI, per germline. This CDR3 comprises 15 residues. Trimming stripped 5 bases from V and 3 bases from J, with 16 bases between. Here the CDR3 DNA reads TGTGCCAGCAGTCCCGACAGGCCCGACTACTATGGCTACACCTTC. Translation: CASSPDRPDYYGYTF.

The chain joins TRBV7-2 to TRBJ2-7, with 8 bases identical to TRBD2. Trimming removed 6 bases from V and 4 bases from J; junction bases left unmatched: 5. The CDR3 is 13 amino acids. Germline V CDR1 and CDR2: SGHTA, FQGNSA. The CDR3 sequence is CASSPSGGYEQYF. The CDR3, as DNA: TGTGCCAGCAGTCCCTCGGGGGGGTACGAGCAGTACTTC.

This clone was found once. This sequence joins TRBV11-2 and TRBJ2-1, with 10 positions matching TRBD2. Germline V CDR1 and CDR2: SGHAT, FQNNGV. The V and J ends lost 5 bases and 0 bases, in that order; junction bases with no gene match: 13. The CDR3 is 19 amino acids. CDR3 in amino acids: CASSLRTSGLGGSYNEQFF. The CDR3 region has the DNA TGTGCCAGCAGCCTTAGGACTAGCGGTTTGGGGGGCTCCTACAATGAGCAGTTCTTC. Looking up the rest from reference TRBV11-2 and TRBJ2-1 gives the full variable domain: EAGVAQSPRYKIIEKRQSVAFWCNPISGHATLYWYQQILGQGPKLLIQFQNNGVVDDSQLPKDRFSAERLKGVDSTLKIQPAKLEDSAVYLCASSLRTSGLGGSYNEQFFGPGTRLTVL.

V and J are TRBV7-8 and TRBJ2-3, with 8 bases that match TRBD1. The V segment lost 5 bases and the J segment 3 bases; nucleotides outside the gene matches: 7. Per the germline V gene, CDR1 is SGHVS and CDR2 is FQNEAQ. The CDR3 is made up of 15 amino acids. CDR3 nucleotide sequence: TGTGCCAGCAGCCACCGGGACAGGCTGACAGATACGCAGTATTTT. Its protein is CASSHRDRLTDTQYF.

V is TRBV21-1 and J is TRBJ1-6. TRBV21-1 is a pseudogene segment. This CDR3 is 14 amino acids long. The CDR3 DNA sequence: TGTGCCAGCGGGGAGGGAGATTTTAATTCACCCCTCCACTTT. Encoded protein: CASGEGDFNSPLHF.

The chain is built from TRBV10-1 and TRBJ2-1; D is perhaps TRBD1 (5 bases). V shed 6 bases and J shed 2 bases, with 11 bases lying between them. Germline V CDR1 and CDR2: WNHNN, SYGVQD (reference sequence). The length of the CDR3 is 14 residues. The CDR3 DNA follows: TGCGCCAGCAGGCGACAGACAACCTACAATGAGCAGTTCTTC. Its protein is CASRRQTTYNEQFF.

The genes are TRBV6-1 and TRBJ2-1; D perhaps matches TRBD2 (5 bases). The CDR3 extends over 15 amino acids. In germline, CDR1 is MNHNS, CDR2 SASEGT. Trimming stripped 1 base from V and 6 bases from J, with 13 bases between. The CDR3 DNA reads TGTGCCAGCAGTGAAGGAACGGGATCTAGCAATGAGCAGTTCTTC. This encodes CASSEGTGSSNEQFF.

The chain recombines TRBV19 with TRBJ1-2; 7 bases match TRBD1. CDR1 LNHDA and CDR2 SQIVND come from the germline V gene (reference sequence). J gave up 3 bases and V 4 bases, and 11 bases lay outside the gene matches. CDR3 length: 16 residues. The DNA of the CDR3 is TGTGCCAGTAGTACCCTCCGGGGGACAGCATACTATGGCTACACCTTC. Translation: CASSTLRGTAYYGYTF.

The genes are TRBV6-5 and TRBJ2-7; 8 bases match TRBD1. V was clipped by 2 bases and J by 3 bases; unmatched bases: 6. Germline-derived CDR1 and CDR2 are MNHEY and SVGAGI. The CDR3 covers 15 residues. CDR3 DNA sequence: TGTGCCAGCAGTTACGCCGGACAGGGACGCTACGAGCAGTACTTC. Translating gives CASSYAGQGRYEQYF.

This clone was seen only a few times. The chain carries TRBV4-1 and TRBJ2-3; D gene ambiguous. There are 16 residues in the CDR3. V was pared by 1 base and J by 2 bases, with 13 bases between. The germline CDR1 and CDR2 sequences are MGHRA and YSYEKL. The CDR3 DNA reads as TGCGCCAGCAGCCAAGCGGTAACCACCCTCACAGATACGCAGTATTTT. Its protein is CASSQAVTTLTDTQYF.

V and J are TRBV4-1 and TRBJ1-4, with D perhaps TRBD1 (6 bases). Germline V gene lookup returns CDR1 MGHRA and CDR2 YSYEKL. The ends were cut back, 1 base at V and 2 bases at J, with 8 bases in the middle. The CDR3 has 15 amino acids. The CDR3 DNA sequence: TGCGCCAGCAGCCAAGGGACAGCGACTAATGAAAAACTGTTTTTT. Translation: CASSQGTATNEKLFF.

This clone was counted only a few times. The CDR3 DNA sequence: TGTGCCAGCAGCAAGGAGGTTAGCAATCAGCCCCAGCATTTT. The encoded protein is CASSKEVSNQPQHF. The rearrangement uses TRBV6-1 and TRBJ1-5; no definite D call. This CDR3 spans 14 amino acids. Deletions cut 6 bases from V and 0 bases from J, with 9 bases between. The germline V gene encodes CDR1 MNHNS and CDR2 SASEGT.

The chain uses TRBV15 and TRBJ2-7; 9 bases match TRBD1. V lost 5 bases, J lost 2 bases, and 4 bases stayed unmatched. This CDR3 has 14 residues. Per the germline V gene, CDR1 is LNHNV and CDR2 is YYDKDF (reference sequence). The CDR3 is CATSGGQGAYEQYF. DNA for the CDR3: TGTGCCACCAGCGGGGGACAGGGTGCCTACGAGCAGTACTTC.

The chain is built from TRBV11-2 and TRBJ2-7; TRBD1 agrees at 9 bases. CDR1 is SGHAT and CDR2 is FQNNGV in the germline V gene. The CDR3 consists of 17 residues. J was trimmed by 3 bases and V by 1 base; bases with no gene match: 10. The DNA of the CDR3 is TGTGCCAGCAGCTTAGGTTTCGACGGGACAGGGAGCTACGAGCAGTACTTC. Encoded protein: CASSLGFDGTGSYEQYF.

V usage is TRBV5-4 and J usage is TRBJ1-2; D is possibly TRBD1 (5 bases). V was shortened by 0 bases and J by 8 bases, with 14 bases between the two germline ends. Looked up from germline, CDR1 is SGHNT and CDR2 is YYREEE (reference sequence). The CDR3 is made up of 14 amino acids. The CDR3: CASSLVGGAGGYTF. CDR3 sequence (DNA): TGTGCCAGCAGCTTGGTGGGAGGGGCGGGAGGCTACACCTTC.

This clone was seen once. The DNA for the CDR3 is TGCAGCGCGACGAACCCGGACAGGGCTCTTCCCACTGAAGCTTTCTTT. It encodes CSATNPDRALPTEAFF. The rearrangement uses TRBV29-1 and TRBJ1-1; the match to TRBD1 covers 8 bases. The CDR3 has 16 amino acids. CDR1 is SQVTM and CDR2 is ANQGSEA in the germline V gene. The V and J ends lost 7 bases and 4 bases, in that order; junction bases with no gene match: 17.

This chain links TRBV4-1 with TRBJ1-1; a weak D match, TRBD1 (6 bases). CDR1 and CDR2 (germline): MGHRA, YSYEKL. V was shortened by 1 base and J by 5 bases, with 20 bases between the two germline ends. CDR3 length: 17 amino acids. The CDR3 nucleotides are TGCGCCAGCAGCCAAGCCCCACCCGGGGGGCAGGGAACTGAAGCTTTCTTT. This codes for CASSQAPPGGQGTEAFF.

This clone was counted a few times. V is TRBV7-8 and J is TRBJ2-1; 11 bases match TRBD2. Germline V gene data show CDR1 as SGHVS and CDR2 as FQNEAQ. The CDR3 runs 15 residues. V lost 6 bases and J lost 6; bases outside the gene matches: 7. The CDR3 sequence is CASRYGLAGSNEQFF. CDR3 in DNA: TGTGCCAGCAGATATGGACTAGCGGGTAGCAATGAGCAGTTCTTC.

The V gene is TRBV30, the J gene TRBJ2-1; 7 positions agree with TRBD2. V dropped 5 bases and J dropped 1; count of bases not matched to a gene: 5. Germline CDR1 is GTSNPN and CDR2 is SVGIG (reference sequence). The CDR3 length is 14 residues. The CDR3 protein is CAWGRDHSYNEQFF. DNA of the CDR3: TGTGCCTGGGGGAGGGACCATTCCTACAATGAGCAGTTCTTC.

The rearrangement links TRBV11-2 to TRBJ1-1, with unresolved D. V shed 2 bases and J shed 0 bases, with 16 bases lying between them. CDR1 is SGHAT and CDR2 is FQNNGV in the germline V gene. The CDR3 consists of 17 residues. The CDR3 DNA follows: TGTGCCAGCAGCTTACCCAGGAGGATCCCCTTGAACACTGAAGCTTTCTTT. Amino acids: CASSLPRRIPLNTEAFF. Filled out from reference TRBV11-2 and TRBJ1-1, the complete variable domain reads EAGVAQSPRYKIIEKRQSVAFWCNPISGHATLYWYQQILGQGPKLLIQFQNNGVVDDSQLPKDRFSAERLKGVDSTLKIQPAKLEDSAVYLCASSLPRRIPLNTEAFFGQGTRLTVV.

The rearrangement uses TRBV7-2 and TRBJ2-3; TRBD1 aligns across 10 bases. Germline CDR1 reads SGHTA; CDR2 reads FQGNSA. With 4 bases clipped from V and 2 bases from J, the junction kept 3 bases outside the gene matches. This CDR3 is built from 15 residues. As DNA, the CDR3 is TGTGCCAGCAGCTGGACAGGGGGGCCCACAGATACGCAGTATTTT. Translation gives CASSWTGGPTDTQYF.

The rearrangement uses TRBV9 and TRBJ2-2; D remains ambiguous. Trimming cost V 0 bases and J 6 bases, with 9 bases left between them. This CDR3 contains 14 residues. Germline V gene data show CDR1 as SGDLS and CDR2 as YYNGEE. CDR3 protein: CASSVGASAGELFF. CDR3 coding DNA: TGTGCCAGCAGCGTAGGCGCGTCGGCCGGGGAGCTGTTTTTT.

This clone was picked up one time. This chain links TRBV6-1 with TRBJ1-2; maybe TRBD1 (5 bases). The V gene's germline CDR1 is MNHNS and CDR2 SASEGT. The CDR3 has 14 residues. Trimming removed 6 bases at V and 7 bases at J, with 18 bases between. The CDR3 nucleotides read TGTGCCAGCAGGGTCCTACAGTCGGGGGGTGGCTACACCTTC. Its translation is CASRVLQSGGGYTF.

The V and J genes are TRBV9 and TRBJ2-5, with D possibly being TRBD2 (5 bases). The CDR3 length is 14 residues. Per the germline V gene, CDR1 is SGDLS and CDR2 is YYNGEE. V shed 4 bases and J shed 5 bases, with 15 bases lying between them. The CDR3 spells CASSPGFAGETQYF. CDR3 bases: TGTGCCAGCAGCCCAGGTTTTGCGGGTGAGACCCAGTACTTC.